The 22 T cell receptor beta chains reported below all come from one sample, sequenced in a study of shared clonotypes between healthy human individuals. Sequencing was performed with immunoSEQ multiplex PCR; in TCRdb, only in-frame clones are kept and a portion is missing. The table records 2 million to 3 million clones, roughly 93% of them present only once. Sequenced: naive CD4+ T cells from PBMCs. The subset was: CD45RA+ positively selected. The receptors were sampled from a young man in good health. Some clones in this sample may be carry-over from other donors' samples.

CDR3: CASSTTGFYGYTF. CDR3 in DNA: TGTGCCAGCAGTACCACAGGATTCTATGGCTACACCTTC. The rearrangement links TRBV2 to TRBJ1-2, with D maybe TRBD1 (5 bases). CDR1 SNHLY and CDR2 FYNNEI come from the germline V gene. V dropped 5 bases and J dropped 4 bases, with 11 bases sitting between them. The CDR3 runs 13 residues.

V usage is TRBV2 and J usage is TRBJ1-4; possible D gene TRBD1, 6 bases. Looked up from germline, CDR1 is SNHLY and CDR2 is FYNNEI. V lost 6 bases and J lost 0, with 29 bases in between. CDR3 size: 21 residues. CDR3 coding DNA: TGTGCCAGCAGCGCCAAATGGGCAGGGGTTTTGTCTGGGGCAACTAATGAAAAACTGTTTTTT. As protein: CASSAKWAGVLSGATNEKLFF. The full variable domain, with the rest looked up from reference TRBV2 and TRBJ1-4, is EPEVTQTPSHQVTQMGQEVILRCVPISNHLYFYWYRQILGQKVEFLVSFYNNEISEKSEIFDDQFSVERPDGSNFTLKIRSTKLEDSAMYFCASSAKWAGVLSGATNEKLFFGSGTQLSVL.

This clone was found once. This chain uses TRBV11-2 with TRBJ1-2; 7 positions match TRBD1. V lost 7 bases, J lost 4 bases, and 18 bases stayed unmatched. This CDR3 region has 17 residues. Germline values: CDR1 SGHAT, CDR2 FQNNGV. CDR3 coding DNA: TGTGCCAGCAAGCCTCTCGGGGGGGGACAGCTATTCTATGGCTACACCTTC. Translation gives CASKPLGGGQLFYGYTF.

The rearrangement joins TRBV4-1 to TRBJ2-3; 7 bases line up with TRBD2. Trimming took 7 bases from V and 2 from J; bases not matched to a gene: 12. CDR3 length: 16 residues. Germline CDR1 is MGHRA and CDR2 is YSYEKL. CDR3 DNA sequence: TGCGCCAGCACCCCCTGGGGACTACGCCCCACAGATACGCAGTATTTT. Amino acids: CASTPWGLRPTDTQYF.

The chain joins TRBV12-5 to TRBJ2-3, with 7 bases fitting TRBD1. After removal of 6 bases from V and 0 bases from J, the junction contained 6 bases not matched to a gene. Germline V lookup: CDR1 LGHNT, CDR2 FRNRAP. The CDR3 has 15 amino acids. CDR3 amino acids: CASGPTGQSTDTQYF. The CDR3 DNA follows: TGTGCTAGTGGCCCAACGGGACAGAGCACAGATACGCAGTATTTT.

The CDR3 DNA is TGTGCCAGCAGCCGTCTCTCGGGACAGGGAACTGAGCAGTTCTTC. Its protein is CASSRLSGQGTEQFF. The chain is built from TRBV7-7 and TRBJ2-1; 9 bases line up with TRBD1. CDR1 is SSHAT, CDR2 FNYEAQ, per germline (reference sequence). This CDR3 comprises 15 residues. Trimming removed 5 bases from V and 9 bases from J; junction bases left unmatched: 11.

V is TRBV25-1 and J is TRBJ2-7; D is ambiguous. Trimming removed 4 bases from V and 5 bases from J, with 12 bases in between. CDR3 length equals 13 residues. The germline V gene has CDR1 MGHDK and CDR2 SYGVNS. This CDR3 is CASSGTVPHEQYF. The CDR3 bases are TGTGCCAGCAGTGGCACAGTCCCCCACGAGCAGTACTTC.

J is TRBJ1-2 and V is TRBV28; no clear D gene. Germline values: CDR1 MDHEN, CDR2 SYDVKM. Trimming took 11 bases from V and 4 from J, leaving 11 bases between them. The CDR3 has 11 residues. CDR3 sequence (DNA): TGTGCCGCGCGTGAAGGCTATGGCTACACCTTC. This gives the protein CAAREGYGYTF.

The chain couples TRBV6-5 to TRBJ1-4; D uncertain. Germline V gene data show CDR1 as MNHEY and CDR2 as SVGAGI. V lost 2 bases and J lost 8, with 12 bases in between. CDR3 length equals 14 residues. The CDR3 region is CASSYKANREKLFF. The CDR3 nucleotides are TGTGCCAGCAGTTACAAGGCAAATCGGGAAAAACTGTTTTTT.

In this sample, this clone turned up once. The same CDR3 also results from other DNA sequences found in this sample. The chain employs TRBV7-2 and TRBJ2-2, with no clear D. Germline values: CDR1 SGHTA, CDR2 FQGNSA. The CDR3 totals 11 residues. V lost 5 bases to trimming and J lost 4 bases, with 2 bases between them. CDR3 DNA: TGTGCCAGCAGCAGCACCGGGGAGCTGTTTTTT. It yields the protein CASSSTGELFF.

V is TRBV28 and J is TRBJ1-5; TRBD1 agrees at 8 bases. Germline assignment: CDR1 MDHEN and CDR2 SYDVKM. The J segment lost 6 bases and the V segment lost 5 bases, leaving 12 bases of the junction unmatched. This CDR3 comprises 16 residues. CDR3 in DNA: TGTGCCAGCAGTCACCGGGACAGGAAGAGAGGTCAGCCCCAGCATTTT. It yields the protein CASSHRDRKRGQPQHF.

About this clone itself: The sample contains more than one DNA sequence encoding this CDR3. The V and J genes are TRBV30 and TRBJ2-5, with a weak D call TRBD1 (5 bases). Per germline, CDR1 GTSNPN and CDR2 SVGIG (reference sequence). The CDR3 has 11 amino acids. The V and J ends lost 4 bases and 3 bases respectively, with 6 bases between them. The CDR3 coding sequence is TGTGCCTGGAAAGGGGAAGAGACCCAGTACTTC. The encoded protein is CAWKGEETQYF.

This clone has only one observation. The chain uses TRBV27 and TRBJ1-6; D gene uncertain. V was pared by 8 bases and J by 3 bases, with 23 bases between. The CDR3 consists of 18 residues. Germline V gene data show CDR1 as MNHEY and CDR2 as SMNVEV (reference sequence). The CDR3: CASSKTTPTRDYNSPLHF. DNA for the CDR3: TGTGCCAGCTCTAAAACCACTCCTACCCGGGACTATAATTCACCCCTCCACTTT.

The gene calls are TRBV29-1 and TRBJ1-1, with 10 bases that match TRBD1. Germline V gene sequence: CDR1 SQVTM, CDR2 ANQGSEA. V gave up 7 bases and J gave up 4 bases; unmatched junction bases: 6. CDR3 size: 13 residues. The CDR3 spells CSGKTGGITEAFF. CDR3 sequence (DNA): TGCAGCGGAAAGACAGGGGGCATCACTGAAGCTTTCTTT. The full variable domain, in which reference TRBV29-1 and TRBJ1-1 provide the parts outside the CDR3, is SAVISQKPSRDICQRGTSLTIQCQVDSQVTMMFWYRQQPGQSLTLIATANQGSEATYESGFVIDKFPISRPNLTFSTLTVSNMSPEDSSIYLCSGKTGGITEAFFGQGTRLTVV.

The chain has TRBV28 and TRBJ1-2; D gene uncertain. The CDR3 covers 14 residues. V was trimmed by 2 bases and J by 0 bases, leaving 7 bases between them. CDR1 is MDHEN and CDR2 is SYDVKM in the germline V gene. The DNA of the CDR3 is TGTGCCAGCAGTTTACCGGGCACTAACTATGGCTACACCTTC. Its protein is CASSLPGTNYGYTF.

The chain links TRBV9 to TRBJ1-4; D remains unclear. V was shortened by 4 bases and J by 10 bases, with 17 bases between the two germline ends. CDR1 and CDR2 from the germline V gene are SGDLS and YYNGEE. This CDR3 has 14 amino acids. CDR3 sequence reads: CASSPAAARVKLFF. CDR3 sequence (DNA): TGTGCCAGCAGCCCTGCGGCAGCCCGGGTAAAACTGTTTTTT.

The chain has TRBV4-1 and TRBJ2-1; TRBD2 agrees at 12 bases. Germline V CDR1 and CDR2: MGHRA, YSYEKL. V gave up 6 bases and J gave up 3 bases; unmatched junction bases: 6. There are 16 residues in the CDR3. The CDR3 nucleotides read TGCGCCAGCAGTCTAGGACTAGCGGGAAACTACAATGAGCAGTTCTTC. Protein: CASSLGLAGNYNEQFF.

V gene TRBV4-1 combines with J gene TRBJ2-5, with 7 nucleotides matching TRBD1. With V trimmed by 1 base and J by 5 bases, 4 bases remained unmatched. CDR3 length equals 14 residues. Germline assignment: CDR1 MGHRA and CDR2 YSYEKL. CDR3: CASSQVQGLETQYF. DNA for the CDR3: TGCGCCAGCAGCCAAGTACAGGGGCTGGAGACCCAGTACTTC.

This clone showed up just once. The gene calls are TRBV5-1 and TRBJ2-5; possibly TRBD1 for D (6 bases). This CDR3 is built from 13 residues. Trimming removed 4 bases at V and 6 bases at J, with 13 bases between. The germline V gene has CDR1 SGHRS and CDR2 YFSETQ. The chain's CDR3 is CASSAGTGQTQYF. The DNA for the CDR3 is TGCGCCAGCAGCGCCGGTACAGGGCAGACCCAGTACTTC.

Concerning this clone: The identical CDR3 is also encoded by other nucleotide sequences in the sample. This chain links TRBV20-1 with TRBJ2-1; D gene unclear. V was cut by 3 bases and J by 7 bases, with 7 bases left in between. Germline values: CDR1 DFQATT, CDR2 SNEGSKA (reference sequence). The CDR3 runs to 11 residues. The CDR3 DNA sequence: TGCAGTGCTAGTTCTCGGAATGAGCAGTTCTTC. Protein sequence: CSASSRNEQFF.

Notes on this clone: The same CDR3 also results from other DNA sequences found in this sample. V is TRBV9 and J is TRBJ2-1; D tentatively reads TRBD1 or TRBD2 (6 bases each). Deletions cut 0 bases from V and 4 bases from J, with 11 bases between. This CDR3 is built from 15 residues. CDR1 SGDLS and CDR2 YYNGEE come from the germline V gene. The DNA for the CDR3 is TGTGCCAGCAGCGTAGCGGGGGCTGGGTACAATGAGCAGTTCTTC. Residues: CASSVAGAGYNEQFF. Drawing the rest from reference TRBV9 and TRBJ2-1, the complete variable domain is DSGVTQTPKHLITATGQRVTLRCSPRSGDLSVYWYQQSLDQGLQFLIQYYNGEERAKGNILERFSAQQFPDLHSELNLSSLELGDSALYFCASSVAGAGYNEQFFGPGTRLTVL.

The chain links TRBV2 to TRBJ2-7; D is tentatively TRBD1 or TRBD2 (6 bases each). The germline CDR1 and CDR2 sequences are SNHLY and FYNNEI. Trimming took 7 bases from V and 6 from J, leaving 13 bases between them. CDR3 length: 12 amino acids. CDR3 DNA: TGTGCCAGCACAGGGGCAGCGGGCGAGCAGTACTTC. Residues: CASTGAAGEQYF.